The rows below give T cell receptor beta chains drawn from one sample of a study of T cell repertoires in ileal Crohn's disease. Assay used: immunoSEQ multiplex PCR; TCRdb lists only in-frame clones, some missing. This sample has approximately 18,000 clones, with around 70% found just once. Sequencing was done on a sample of ileal tissue. These receptor sequences come from an adult with Crohn's disease. CDR3s include the opening cysteine and the closing phenylalanine or tryptophan. The D gene is left open where the match is weak. The size entry is marked missing in some rows and otherwise reads once, few, many or a size class.

CDR3nt: TGTGCCAGCAGTGAAGCGACGAGTGACAGGGGGCGGAGGTTGAGTCAGCCCCAGCATTTT; CDR3aa: CASSEATSDRGRRLSQPQHF; j_gene: TRBJ1-5; d_gene: TRBD1; abundance: -; v_gene: TRBV6-1
CDR3nt: TGTGCCAGCAGTGTCAGACAGGGGGCGGAGCAGTACTTC; CDR3aa: CASSVRQGAEQYF; j_gene: TRBJ2-7; d_gene: TRBD1; abundance: -; v_gene: TRBV2
CDR3nt: TGTGCCAGCACCATCCCCCTCGGCGGGCCGTCGGGTACGCAGTATTTT; CDR3aa: CASTIPLGGPSGTQYF; j_gene: TRBJ2-3; d_gene: -; abundance: -; v_gene: TRBV6-6
CDR3nt: TGCGCCAGTTCACCAATCATACAGGTGAACTATGGCTACACCTTC; CDR3aa: CASSPIIQVNYGYTF; j_gene: TRBJ1-2; d_gene: -; abundance: -; v_gene: TRBV4-1
CDR3nt: TGTGCCAGCAGTAGGCAGGGGGCACGGGACGGCTACACCTTC; CDR3aa: CASSRQGARDGYTF; j_gene: TRBJ1-2; d_gene: TRBD1; abundance: -; v_gene: TRBV6-5
CDR3nt: TGTGCCAGCAGCTTACTTCCCGACAGGGCTCGTTCACCCCTCCACTTT; CDR3aa: CASSLLPDRARSPLHF; j_gene: TRBJ1-6; d_gene: TRBD1; abundance: -; v_gene: TRBV7-2
CDR3nt: TGCAGCGCAGGACAGGGGTCCTATGATGGCTACACCTTC; CDR3aa: CSAGQGSYDGYTF; j_gene: TRBJ1-2; d_gene: TRBD1; abundance: -; v_gene: TRBV29-1
CDR3nt: TGTGCCAGCATCCGAACAGGGGGCACTGAAGCTTTCTTT; CDR3aa: CASIRTGGTEAFF; j_gene: TRBJ1-1; d_gene: TRBD1; abundance: -; v_gene: TRBV5-6
CDR3nt: TGTGCCAGCAGTTACTCCGGGGTAACAGGAAACACCATATATTTT; CDR3aa: CASSYSGVTGNTIYF; j_gene: TRBJ1-3; d_gene: -; abundance: few; v_gene: TRBV6-5
CDR3nt: TGTGCCAGCAGCTATGACGGACAGGGGATTCCTGAAGCTTTCTTT; CDR3aa: CASSYDGQGIPEAFF; j_gene: TRBJ1-1; d_gene: TRBD1; abundance: -; v_gene: TRBV13
CDR3nt: TGTGCCTGGAGAACAGGGGAATGGGGCTCCTATAATTCACCCCTCCACTTT; CDR3aa: CAWRTGEWGSYNSPLHF; j_gene: TRBJ1-6; d_gene: TRBD1; abundance: -; v_gene: TRBV30
CDR3nt: TGTGCCAGCCTGACAATCCCTGGGGCCAACGTCCTGACTTTC; CDR3aa: CASLTIPGANVLTF; j_gene: TRBJ2-6; d_gene: -; abundance: -; v_gene: TRBV6-1
CDR3nt: TGTGCCAGCAGCTCATCCGGGACAGGGATGCGGGAGGATGGCTACACCTTC; CDR3aa: CASSSSGTGMREDGYTF; j_gene: TRBJ1-2; d_gene: TRBD1; abundance: few; v_gene: TRBV7-9
CDR3nt: TGCGCCAGCAGCCAGGAACCGGGACAGTTAAACACCGGGGAGCTGTTTTTT; CDR3aa: CASSQEPGQLNTGELFF; j_gene: TRBJ2-2; d_gene: TRBD1; abundance: -; v_gene: TRBV4-1
CDR3nt: TGTGCCATCAGTCTAGGCGGGGGAGAGACCCAGTACTTC; CDR3aa: CAISLGGGETQYF; j_gene: TRBJ2-5; d_gene: TRBD2; abundance: -; v_gene: TRBV10-3
CDR3nt: TGTGCCAGCAGTCTCCGGGGAACGAATACGCAGTATTTT; CDR3aa: CASSLRGTNTQYF; j_gene: TRBJ2-3; d_gene: -; abundance: -; v_gene: TRBV6-5
CDR3nt: TGTGCCAGCAGCTTTCTTGGGAGCACCGGGGAGCTGTTTTTT; CDR3aa: CASSFLGSTGELFF; j_gene: TRBJ2-2; d_gene: -; abundance: -; v_gene: TRBV7-2
CDR3nt: TGTGCCAGTAGCTGGGACAGGGGCCAGCCCCAGCATTTT; CDR3aa: CASSWDRGQPQHF; j_gene: TRBJ1-5; d_gene: TRBD1; abundance: -; v_gene: TRBV19
CDR3nt: TGTGCCAGCAGAGGGGGCTCTGGGGCCAACGTCCTGACTTTC; CDR3aa: CASRGGSGANVLTF; j_gene: TRBJ2-6; d_gene: -; abundance: -; v_gene: TRBV6-6
CDR3nt: TGCAGCGTTCCCGAGACTCAAACAACAGATACGCAGTATTTT; CDR3aa: CSVPETQTTDTQYF; j_gene: TRBJ2-3; d_gene: -; abundance: -; v_gene: TRBV29-1
CDR3nt: TGTGCCAGCAGCTTAGATCCAGGCTCCCTCTACGAGCAGTACTTC; CDR3aa: CASSLDPGSLYEQYF; j_gene: TRBJ2-7; d_gene: -; abundance: -; v_gene: TRBV11-2
CDR3nt: TGCAGCGTTGAAGATTCTAGCTATGGCTACACCTTC; CDR3aa: CSVEDSSYGYTF; j_gene: TRBJ1-2; d_gene: -; abundance: -; v_gene: TRBV29-1
CDR3nt: TGTGCCTGGTCCGTATACGGGTCAATCTTGGCCAAAAACATTCAGTACTTC; CDR3aa: CAWSVYGSILAKNIQYF; j_gene: TRBJ2-4; d_gene: -; abundance: -; v_gene: TRBV30
CDR3nt: TGCGCCAGCAGCCAAGATCTCCTAGCGGGGGACGAGCAGTACTTC; CDR3aa: CASSQDLLAGDEQYF; j_gene: TRBJ2-7; d_gene: TRBD2; abundance: -; v_gene: TRBV4-1
CDR3nt: TGTGCCATCAGTGAGTCGTGGCGGGGGGGCCACGCAGATACGCAGTATTTT; CDR3aa: CAISESWRGGHADTQYF; j_gene: TRBJ2-3; d_gene: TRBD2; abundance: -; v_gene: TRBV10-3
CDR3nt: TGTGCCTGGGGGTCCTATAGAGGGTTAACCTACGAGCAGTACTTC; CDR3aa: CAWGSYRGLTYEQYF; j_gene: TRBJ2-7; d_gene: -; abundance: -; v_gene: TRBV30
CDR3nt: TGTGCCAGCAGTCCCGGGACTAGCGACACCGGGGAGCTGTTTTTT; CDR3aa: CASSPGTSDTGELFF; j_gene: TRBJ2-2; d_gene: TRBD2; abundance: once; v_gene: TRBV6-5
CDR3nt: TGTGCCTGGTCAGGTCCCGGGGAGCTGTTTTTT; CDR3aa: CAWSGPGELFF; j_gene: TRBJ2-2; d_gene: -; abundance: -; v_gene: TRBV30
CDR3nt: TGTGCCAGTGGAAAAGGTCTAGCGGTCTCCTACAATGAGCAGTTCTTC; CDR3aa: CASGKGLAVSYNEQFF; j_gene: TRBJ2-1; d_gene: TRBD2; abundance: -; v_gene: TRBV19
CDR3nt: TGCGCCAGCAGCTTGGTTCCCCCCGGACAGCGCTCCTACGAGCAGTACTTC; CDR3aa: CASSLVPPGQRSYEQYF; j_gene: TRBJ2-7; d_gene: -; abundance: -; v_gene: TRBV5-1
CDR3nt: TGTGCCAGCAGCTTGATGGGCCCTAACTCTGGAAACACCATATATTTT; CDR3aa: CASSLMGPNSGNTIYF; j_gene: TRBJ1-3; d_gene: -; abundance: once; v_gene: TRBV5-4
CDR3nt: TGTGCCAGCAGCTTCTCAGTCGTAGCCAAAAACATTCAGTACTTC; CDR3aa: CASSFSVVAKNIQYF; j_gene: TRBJ2-4; d_gene: -; abundance: -; v_gene: TRBV7-3
CDR3nt: TGTGCCAGTAGTGGGCAGGTCGGCTACGAGCAGTACTTC; CDR3aa: CASSGQVGYEQYF; j_gene: TRBJ2-7; d_gene: -; abundance: -; v_gene: TRBV19
CDR3nt: TGTGCCAGCAGTGTCAGTTGGGACAGGGACCACGAGCAGTACTTC; CDR3aa: CASSVSWDRDHEQYF; j_gene: TRBJ2-7; d_gene: TRBD1; abundance: once; v_gene: TRBV6-1
CDR3nt: TGTGCCTGGAGTAGACAGGGAGTCGGGGAGCTGTTTTTT; CDR3aa: CAWSRQGVGELFF; j_gene: TRBJ2-2; d_gene: TRBD1; abundance: -; v_gene: TRBV30
CDR3nt: TGCGCCAGCAGCCCGCACCCGGGACAGCACTACGAGCAGTACTTC; CDR3aa: CASSPHPGQHYEQYF; j_gene: TRBJ2-7; d_gene: TRBD1; abundance: -; v_gene: TRBV5-1
CDR3nt: TGTGCCAGCGGACAGGGGAATCAGCCCCAGCATTTT; CDR3aa: CASGQGNQPQHF; j_gene: TRBJ1-5; d_gene: TRBD1; abundance: -; v_gene: TRBV6-1
CDR3nt: TGCGCCAGCAGCTCCGCAGCGGGCGTGGCTGAAGCTTTCTTT; CDR3aa: CASSSAAGVAEAFF; j_gene: TRBJ1-1; d_gene: -; abundance: -; v_gene: TRBV5-1
CDR3nt: TGCGCCAGCAGCCCCCGACTAGCGGGAGGGCCGTTGAACAATGAGCAGTTCTTC; CDR3aa: CASSPRLAGGPLNNEQFF; j_gene: TRBJ2-1; d_gene: TRBD2; abundance: once; v_gene: TRBV4-1
CDR3nt: TGTGCCAGCAGTGACAGGGCCACAACTAATGAAAAACTGTTTTTT; CDR3aa: CASSDRATTNEKLFF; j_gene: TRBJ1-4; d_gene: -; abundance: once; v_gene: TRBV2
CDR3nt: TGCGCCAGCAGTGAGGTAAAGACATTCGGCAATCAGCCCCAGCATTTT; CDR3aa: CASSEVKTFGNQPQHF; j_gene: TRBJ1-5; d_gene: -; abundance: few; v_gene: TRBV10-1